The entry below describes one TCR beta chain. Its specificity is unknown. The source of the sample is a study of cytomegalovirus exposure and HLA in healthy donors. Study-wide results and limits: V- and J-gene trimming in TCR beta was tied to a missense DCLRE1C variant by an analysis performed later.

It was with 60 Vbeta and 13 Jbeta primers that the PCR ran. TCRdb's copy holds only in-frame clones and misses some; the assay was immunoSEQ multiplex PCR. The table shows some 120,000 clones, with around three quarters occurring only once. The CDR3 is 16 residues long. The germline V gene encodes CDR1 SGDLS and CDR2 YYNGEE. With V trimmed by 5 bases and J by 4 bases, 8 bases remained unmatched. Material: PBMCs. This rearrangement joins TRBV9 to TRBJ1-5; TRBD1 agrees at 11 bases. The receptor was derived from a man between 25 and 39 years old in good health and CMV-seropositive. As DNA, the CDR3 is TGTGCCAGCAGGAACGGACAGGGGGCATGGAATCAGCCCCAGCATTTT. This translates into CASRNGQGAWNQPQHF.